The clone carrying this TCR beta chain was detected a few times. Its target is not known. RNA transcripts were the source from which TCR beta CDR3 regions were amplified. HTBI primers were used in a first-round RT-PCR, which preceded a second-round multiplex PCR. From the multiplex PCR reads, TCRdb called clonotypes with MiXCR, one entry per CDR3 protein. This repertoire shows about 370,000 distinct CDR3 sequences, about a sixth found once; its top ten account for 2.4%. Where ophthalmopathy was absent within 18 months of follow-up, hyperthyroidism was stable. Diagnosis was based on clinical symptoms, serum thyroxine, TRAb, thyroid ultrasound and orbital computed tomography. PBMCs were isolated by Ficoll-Paque density gradient centrifugation, using around 10 ml of fresh peripheral blood as the starting material. The sample is drawn from a study of Graves' ophthalmopathy and Graves' hyperthyroidism. Findings and caveats of the study: Ophthalmopathy progression was predicted by the model at less than 71% sensitivity and roughly 72% specificity.

The CDR3 sequence is 13 residues long. V shed 2 bases, J shed 5 bases, and the junction held 3 bases outside the gene matches. Germline values: CDR1 SNHLY, CDR2 FYNNEI. This receptor was obtained from an adult woman with stable Graves' hyperthyroidism. The chain carries TRBV2 and TRBJ2-7; 7 bases map to TRBD1. Specimen: peripheral blood. In nucleotides, the CDR3 is TGTGCCAGCAGTGAAAGAGGGGGCCACGAGCAGTACTTC. It encodes CASSERGGHEQYF.